This T cell receptor beta chain was profiled in a study of spatial heterogeneity in lung cancer. The study, taken as a whole, reports: Higher tumor mutation counts went along with higher counts of expanded intratumoral alpha and beta TCRs.

In regard to this clonotype: Its antigen remains unknown.

Time point here: sample taken at primary tumor resection. The germline V gene has CDR1 DFQATT and CDR2 SNEGSKA (reference sequence). This CDR3 region has 12 residues. Trimming left V 6 bases short and J 2 bases short, with 11 bases between. TCRdb independently ran MiXCR on the 5' RACE reads; one entry per CDR3 protein. The data show 15,000 to 20,000 distinct CDR3 sequences, 7.5% seen once. This chain links TRBV20-1 with TRBJ2-7; D not certain. Sample: lung tumor tissue, taken at surgery. This receptor was obtained from a male donor with early-stage non-small cell lung cancer. CDR3: CSALYGAYEQYF. In DNA, the CDR3 is TGCAGTGCCCTTTACGGTGCCTACGAGCAGTACTTC.